The 2 T cell receptor beta chains given below trace back to one sample, sequenced in a study of blood T cell repertoires in COVID-19. Produced via immunoSEQ multiplex PCR; TCRdb's table is partial and in-frame only. Here the sample spans 90,000 to 120,000 clones, about 80% being singletons. The sequenced sample consisted of peripheral blood. Source of these receptors: a woman aged 80 or older with active or convalescent COVID-19.

The chain links TRBV19 to TRBJ2-1, with D hard to call. The CDR3 contains 13 residues. Germline assignment: CDR1 LNHDA and CDR2 SQIVND (reference sequence). V was pared by 0 bases and J by 3 bases, with 3 bases between. The CDR3 spells CASSIDRYNEQFF. The CDR3 DNA reads TGTGCCAGTAGTATAGATCGCTACAATGAGCAGTTCTTC.

This clone was counted a few times. This sequence joins TRBV13 and TRBJ2-7, with a weak D call TRBD2 (6 bases). This CDR3 contains 14 residues. The V end was cut by 0 bases, the J end by 6 bases, with 12 bases between. Germline CDR1 reads PRHDT; CDR2 reads FYEKMQ (reference sequence). The CDR3 DNA reads as TGTGCCAGCAGCTTAGGCCTCCGGGGACTCGAGCAGTACTTC. Translated: CASSLGLRGLEQYF.